This T cell receptor (beta chain) was recovered during a study of PD-L1 blockade in urothelial cancer. Study details: About 85% of the 29 patients were males with bladder-origin urothelial cancer. Median T cell yield from blood was roughly 140,000. Each patient had 0 to 3 earlier chemotherapy regimens.

Measured with immunoSEQ multiplex PCR; TCRdb has only the in-frame clones, and not every one. This repertoire shows 40,000 to 60,000 clones, approximately 80% found once; its top ten account for 8.8%. The time point is: peripheral blood 6 weeks after treatment start. This CDR3 is 20 amino acids long. This clonotype was sampled from a man in his 70s with urothelial cancer. This chain connects TRBV21-1 to TRBJ2-5; the D call TRBD1 from the table was never checked on the DNA. TRBV21-1 counts as a pseudogene. This material consisted of PBMCs, taken around atezolizumab (anti-PD-L1) treatment. CDR3 DNA sequence: TGTGCCAGCAGCAAAGTTCAGGGTGGGGAATATGGGGTGGTTAAAGAGACCCAGTACTTC. It translates to CASSKVQGGEYGVVKETQYF.